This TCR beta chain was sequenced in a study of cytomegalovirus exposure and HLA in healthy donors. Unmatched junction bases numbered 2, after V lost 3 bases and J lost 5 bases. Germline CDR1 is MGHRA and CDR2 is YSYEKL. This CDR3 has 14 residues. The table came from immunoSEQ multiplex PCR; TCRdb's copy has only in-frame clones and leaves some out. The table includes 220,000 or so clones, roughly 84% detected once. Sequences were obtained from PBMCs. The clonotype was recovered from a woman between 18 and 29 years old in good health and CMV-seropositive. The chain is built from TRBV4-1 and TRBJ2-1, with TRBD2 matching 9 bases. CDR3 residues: CASSQTSGDNEQFF. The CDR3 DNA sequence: TGCGCCAGCAGCCAGACTAGCGGAGACAATGAGCAGTTCTTC.